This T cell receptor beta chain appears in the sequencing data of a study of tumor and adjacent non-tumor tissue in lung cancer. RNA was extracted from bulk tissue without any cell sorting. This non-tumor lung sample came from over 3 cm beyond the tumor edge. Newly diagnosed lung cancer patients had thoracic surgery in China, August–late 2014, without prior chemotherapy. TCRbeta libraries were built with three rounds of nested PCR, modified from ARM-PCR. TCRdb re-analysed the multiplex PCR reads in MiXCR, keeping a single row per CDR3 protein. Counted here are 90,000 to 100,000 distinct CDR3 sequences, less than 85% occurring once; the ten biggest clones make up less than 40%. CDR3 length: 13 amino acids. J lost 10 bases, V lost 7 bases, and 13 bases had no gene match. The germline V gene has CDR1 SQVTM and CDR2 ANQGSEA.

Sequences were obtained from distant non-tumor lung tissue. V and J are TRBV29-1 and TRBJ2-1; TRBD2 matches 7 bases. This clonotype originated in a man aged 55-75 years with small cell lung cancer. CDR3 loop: CSARGLTGLEQFF. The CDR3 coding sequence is TGCAGCGCACGGGGACTAACGGGACTAGAGCAGTTCTTC.